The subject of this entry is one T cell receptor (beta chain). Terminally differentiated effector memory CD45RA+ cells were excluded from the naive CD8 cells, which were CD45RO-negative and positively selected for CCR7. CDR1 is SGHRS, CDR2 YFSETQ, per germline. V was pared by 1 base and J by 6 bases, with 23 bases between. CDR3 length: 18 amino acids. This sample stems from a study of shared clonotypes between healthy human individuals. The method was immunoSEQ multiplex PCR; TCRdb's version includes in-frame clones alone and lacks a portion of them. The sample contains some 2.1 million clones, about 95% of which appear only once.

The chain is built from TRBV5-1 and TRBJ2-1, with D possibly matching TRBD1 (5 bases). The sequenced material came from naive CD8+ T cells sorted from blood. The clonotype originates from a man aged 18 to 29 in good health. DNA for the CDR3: TGCGCCAGCAGCTTGACAGGCCTCGGGTACTCGTTAGGCAATGAGCAGTTCTTC. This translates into CASSLTGLGYSLGNEQFF.